This record covers a single T cell receptor (beta chain). Its antigen is not known. J was trimmed by 5 bases and V by 5 bases; bases with no gene match: 10. The CDR3 sequence is 18 residues long. Germline V CDR1 and CDR2: SGHVS, FNYEAQ. The data were taken from a study of T cell responses to AZD1222 COVID-19 vaccine. Findings of the study overall: Scientists sampled the repertoires only once the peak T cell response had passed. Donors, mostly white British, included more females; clonal diversity was possibly underestimated. Spike-specific TCR breadth and depth rose after two AZD1222 doses.

The method was immunoSEQ multiplex PCR; TCRdb's version includes in-frame clones alone and lacks a portion of them. The table records some 100,000 clones, more than 75% of them present only once. The sample in question was peripheral blood, obtained 28 days after the second AZD1222 dose. This sequence originates from an adult who received the AZD1222 COVID-19 vaccine. The V call is TRBV7-6, the J call TRBJ2-2, with 14 bases that match TRBD2. In nucleotides, the CDR3 is TGTGCCAGCAGCCCAGGGACTAGCGGGAGTGTGTGGACCGGGGAGCTGTTTTTT. Amino acid sequence: CASSPGTSGSVWTGELFF.